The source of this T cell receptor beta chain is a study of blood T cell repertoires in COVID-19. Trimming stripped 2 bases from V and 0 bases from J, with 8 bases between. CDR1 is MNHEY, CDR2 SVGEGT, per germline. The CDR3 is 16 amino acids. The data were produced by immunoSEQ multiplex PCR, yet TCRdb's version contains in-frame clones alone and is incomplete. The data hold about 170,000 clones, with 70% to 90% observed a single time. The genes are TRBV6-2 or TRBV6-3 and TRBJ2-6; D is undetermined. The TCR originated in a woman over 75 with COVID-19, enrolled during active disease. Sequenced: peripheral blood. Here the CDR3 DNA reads TGTGCCAGCAGTTACCCAGAATTCTCTGGGGCCAACGTCCTGACTTTC. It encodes CASSYPEFSGANVLTF.